The T cell receptor (beta chain) described here comes from a study of cytomegalovirus exposure and HLA in healthy donors. A note on this clone: Its antigen is currently unknown.

The study's findings and limits: A list of 150 to 200 TCR beta chains associated with cytomegalovirus was given. Reports described diagnosis of cytomegalovirus status by the classifier as highly specific and sensitive.

The donors were part of the validation cohort, which consisted of approximately 110 subjects and was separate from the first cohort of several hundred subjects. With V trimmed by 9 bases and J by 6 bases, 15 bases remained unmatched. This CDR3 region has 16 residues. CDR1 and CDR2 from the germline V gene are LNHDA and SQIVND (reference sequence). Profiling relied on immunoSEQ multiplex PCR, and the TCRdb table lists in-frame clones only, not all of them. The repertoire holds around 180,000 clones, with more than 75% as singletons. Source material: PBMCs. The receptor was derived from a young man in good health and CMV-seropositive. The genes are TRBV19 and TRBJ2-1, with TRBD2 matching over 9 bases. The CDR3 sequence: CARKRLAAPSINEQFF. The CDR3 DNA follows: TGTGCCAGGAAACGACTAGCGGCACCAAGCATCAATGAGCAGTTCTTC.